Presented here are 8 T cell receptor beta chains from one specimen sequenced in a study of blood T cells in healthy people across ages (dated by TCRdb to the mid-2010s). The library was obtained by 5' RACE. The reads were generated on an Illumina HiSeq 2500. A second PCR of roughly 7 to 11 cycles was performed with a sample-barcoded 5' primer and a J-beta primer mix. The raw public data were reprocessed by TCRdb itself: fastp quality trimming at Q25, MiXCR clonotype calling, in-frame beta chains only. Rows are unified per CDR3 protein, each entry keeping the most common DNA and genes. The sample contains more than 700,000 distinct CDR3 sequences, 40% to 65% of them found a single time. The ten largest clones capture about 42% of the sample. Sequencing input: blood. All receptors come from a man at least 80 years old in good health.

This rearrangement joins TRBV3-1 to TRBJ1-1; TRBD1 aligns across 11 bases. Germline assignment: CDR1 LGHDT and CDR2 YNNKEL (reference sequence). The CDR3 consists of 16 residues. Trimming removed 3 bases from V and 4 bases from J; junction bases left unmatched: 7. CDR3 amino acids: CASSQMGGTGGTEAFF. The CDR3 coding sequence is TGTGCCAGCAGCCAGATGGGAGGGACAGGGGGCACTGAAGCTTTCTTT.

CDR3 amino acids: CASSPTGGFYEQYF. CDR3 bases: TGTGCCAGCAGCCCAACGGGAGGCTTCTACGAGCAGTACTTC. This chain uses TRBV9 with TRBJ2-7; the match to TRBD2 covers 7 bases. The germline V gene has CDR1 SGDLS and CDR2 YYNGEE. With 4 bases clipped from V and 3 bases from J, the junction kept 7 bases outside the gene matches. The CDR3 length is 14 residues. The variable domain in full, with the rest retrieved from reference TRBV9 and TRBJ2-7, is DSGVTQTPKHLITATGQRVTLRCSPRSGDLSVYWYQQSLDQGLQFLIQYYNGEERAKGNILERFSAQQFPDLHSELNLSSLELGDSALYFCASSPTGGFYEQYFGPGTRLTVT.

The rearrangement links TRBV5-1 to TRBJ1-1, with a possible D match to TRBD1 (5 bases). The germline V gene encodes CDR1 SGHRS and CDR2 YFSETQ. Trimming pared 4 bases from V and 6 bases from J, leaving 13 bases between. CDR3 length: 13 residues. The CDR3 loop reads CASSLGTLAEAFF. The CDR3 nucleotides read TGCGCCAGCAGCCTCGGGACGCTCGCTGAAGCTTTCTTT.

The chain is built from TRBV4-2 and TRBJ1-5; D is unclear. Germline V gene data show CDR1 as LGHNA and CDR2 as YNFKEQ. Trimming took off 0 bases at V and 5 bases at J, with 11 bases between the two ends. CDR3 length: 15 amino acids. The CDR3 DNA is TGTGCCAGCAGCCAAGATGGAACGAGAGATCAGCCCCAGCATTTT. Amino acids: CASSQDGTRDQPQHF.

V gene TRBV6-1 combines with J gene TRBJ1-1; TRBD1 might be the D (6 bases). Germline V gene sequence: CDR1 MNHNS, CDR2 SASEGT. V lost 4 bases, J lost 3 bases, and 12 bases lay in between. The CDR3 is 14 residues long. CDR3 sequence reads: CASSGKGGYTEAFF. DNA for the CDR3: TGTGCCAGCAGTGGCAAGGGGGGGTACACTGAAGCTTTCTTT.

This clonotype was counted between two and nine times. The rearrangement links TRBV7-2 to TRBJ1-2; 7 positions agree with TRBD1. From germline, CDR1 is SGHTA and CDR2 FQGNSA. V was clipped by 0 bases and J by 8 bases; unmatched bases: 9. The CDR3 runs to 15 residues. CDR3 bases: TGTGCCAGCAGCTTAGCGGGACAGCCAGGGCCGGGCTACACCTTC. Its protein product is CASSLAGQPGPGYTF.

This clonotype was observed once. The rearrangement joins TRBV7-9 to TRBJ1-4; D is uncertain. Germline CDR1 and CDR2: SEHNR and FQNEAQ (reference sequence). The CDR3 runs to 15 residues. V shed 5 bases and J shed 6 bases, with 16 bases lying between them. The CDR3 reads CASSLTLSGYEKLFF. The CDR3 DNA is TGTGCCAGCAGCCTCACCCTTTCCGGGTATGAAAAACTGTTTTTT.

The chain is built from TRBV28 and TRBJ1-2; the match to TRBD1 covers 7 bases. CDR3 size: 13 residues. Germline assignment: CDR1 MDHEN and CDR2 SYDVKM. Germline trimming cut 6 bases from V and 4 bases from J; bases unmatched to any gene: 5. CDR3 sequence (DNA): TGTGCCAGCAGCCAACAGGGGAGCTATGGCTACACCTTC. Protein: CASSQQGSYGYTF.